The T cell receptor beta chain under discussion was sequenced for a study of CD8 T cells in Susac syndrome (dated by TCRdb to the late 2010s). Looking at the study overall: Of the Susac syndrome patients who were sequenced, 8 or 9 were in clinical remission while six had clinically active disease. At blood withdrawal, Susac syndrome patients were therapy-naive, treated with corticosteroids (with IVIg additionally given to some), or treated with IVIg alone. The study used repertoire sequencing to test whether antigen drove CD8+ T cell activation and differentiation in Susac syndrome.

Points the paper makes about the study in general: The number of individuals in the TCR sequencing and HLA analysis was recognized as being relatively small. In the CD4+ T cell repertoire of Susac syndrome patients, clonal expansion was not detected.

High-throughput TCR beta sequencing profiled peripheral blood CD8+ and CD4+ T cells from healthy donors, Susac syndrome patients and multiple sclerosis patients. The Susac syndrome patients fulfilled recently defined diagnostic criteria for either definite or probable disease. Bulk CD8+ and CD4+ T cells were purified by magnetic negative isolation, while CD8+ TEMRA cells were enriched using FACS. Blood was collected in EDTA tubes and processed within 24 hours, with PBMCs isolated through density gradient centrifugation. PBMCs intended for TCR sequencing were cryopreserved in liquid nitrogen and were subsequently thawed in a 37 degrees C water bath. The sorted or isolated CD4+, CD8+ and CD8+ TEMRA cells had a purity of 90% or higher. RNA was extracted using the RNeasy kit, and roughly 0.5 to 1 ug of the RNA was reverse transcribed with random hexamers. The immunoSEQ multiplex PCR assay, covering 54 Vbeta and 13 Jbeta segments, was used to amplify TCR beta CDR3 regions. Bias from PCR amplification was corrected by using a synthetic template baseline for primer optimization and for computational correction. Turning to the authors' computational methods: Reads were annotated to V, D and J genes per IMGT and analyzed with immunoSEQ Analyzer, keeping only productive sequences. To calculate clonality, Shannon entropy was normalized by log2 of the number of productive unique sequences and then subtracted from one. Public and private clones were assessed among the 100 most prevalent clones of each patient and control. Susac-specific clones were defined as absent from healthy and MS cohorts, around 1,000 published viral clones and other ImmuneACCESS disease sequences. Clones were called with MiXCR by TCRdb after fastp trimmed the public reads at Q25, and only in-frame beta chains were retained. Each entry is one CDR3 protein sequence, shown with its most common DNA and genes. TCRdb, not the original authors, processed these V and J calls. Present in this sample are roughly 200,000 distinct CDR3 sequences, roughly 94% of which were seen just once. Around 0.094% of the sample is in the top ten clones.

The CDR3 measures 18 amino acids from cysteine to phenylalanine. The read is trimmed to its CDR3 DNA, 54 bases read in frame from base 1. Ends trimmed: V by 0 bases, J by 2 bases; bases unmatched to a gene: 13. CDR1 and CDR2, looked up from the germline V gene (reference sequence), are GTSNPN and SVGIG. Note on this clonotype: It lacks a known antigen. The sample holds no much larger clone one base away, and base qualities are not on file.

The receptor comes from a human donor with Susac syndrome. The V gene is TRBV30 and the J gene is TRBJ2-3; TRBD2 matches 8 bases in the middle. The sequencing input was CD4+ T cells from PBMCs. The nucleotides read TGTGCCTGGAGTGTATTAGGTTGGTCTAGCGGGTACACAGATACGCAGTATTTT. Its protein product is CAWSVLGWSSGYTDTQYF.